This TCR beta chain was documented in a study of STAT3 mutations in large granular lymphocyte leukemia. Generated by immunoSEQ multiplex PCR, the TCRdb table keeps only in-frame clones and is missing some. This sample has a few thousand clones, with more than 40% found just once. This CDR3 spans 14 amino acids. The junction had 5 bases not matched to a gene; V was cut back by 4 bases and J by 3 bases. Germline values: CDR1 SGHRS, CDR2 YFSETQ. General study findings and limits: In several patients, dominant TCR clone burden exceeded STAT3 mutant burden. In some patients, a small highly pathogenic clone possibly went undetected. In T-cell large granular lymphocyte leukemia, about half of patients showed multiple immunodominant subclonotypes.

As to this clone: Its antigen is as yet unknown.

The clonotype was recovered from a man aged 50 to 60 with T-cell large granular lymphocyte leukemia. Some clones in this sample may be carry-over from other donors' samples. Material: peripheral blood mononuclear cells. The chain couples TRBV5-1 to TRBJ2-7; 9 nucleotides align to TRBD1. The CDR3: CASSPGQGFYEQYF. The CDR3 nucleotides read TGCGCCAGCAGCCCGGGACAGGGCTTCTACGAGCAGTACTTC.